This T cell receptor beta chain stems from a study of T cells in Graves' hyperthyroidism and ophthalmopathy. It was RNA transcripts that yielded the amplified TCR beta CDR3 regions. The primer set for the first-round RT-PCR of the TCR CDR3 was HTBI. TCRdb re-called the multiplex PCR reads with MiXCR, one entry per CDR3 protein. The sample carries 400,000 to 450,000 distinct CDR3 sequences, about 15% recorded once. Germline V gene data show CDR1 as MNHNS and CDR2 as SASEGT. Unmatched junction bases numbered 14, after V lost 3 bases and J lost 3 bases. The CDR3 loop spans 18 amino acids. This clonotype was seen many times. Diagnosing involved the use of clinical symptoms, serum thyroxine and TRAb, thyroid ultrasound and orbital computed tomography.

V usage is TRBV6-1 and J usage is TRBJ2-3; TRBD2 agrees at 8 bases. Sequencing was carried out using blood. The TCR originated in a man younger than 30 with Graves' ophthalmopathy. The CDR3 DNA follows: TGTGCCAGCAGTGACTCTGCGGGGGGCCTACTAGCGACAGATACGCAGTATTTT. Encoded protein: CASSDSAGGLLATDTQYF.